The clone carrying this T cell receptor beta chain was picked up one time. While infection was still active, Seattle patients were enrolled and then followed longitudinally. The record originates from a study of blood T cell repertoires in COVID-19. Study summary: In each case, the material was cDNA or gDNA derived from T cells, B-cell-depleted T cells, or PBMCs.

The CDR3 spans 15 residues. Germline loops: CDR1 LGHNA, CDR2 YNFKEQ. With 5 bases clipped from V and 0 bases from J, the junction kept 5 bases outside the gene matches. Only in-frame clones appear in the TCRdb table, and some are missing; sequencing was by immunoSEQ multiplex PCR. The sample shows 250,000 or so clones, around 90% of them seen only once. The receptor comes from a woman aged 55-69 years with COVID-19, enrolled during active disease. Sequencing was carried out using peripheral blood. This rearrangement joins TRBV4-2 to TRBJ1-1; 8 bases are a match to TRBD1. The CDR3 reads CASSYRTGLNTEAFF. In DNA, the CDR3 is TGTGCCAGCAGCTACAGGACAGGGCTGAACACTGAAGCTTTCTTT.